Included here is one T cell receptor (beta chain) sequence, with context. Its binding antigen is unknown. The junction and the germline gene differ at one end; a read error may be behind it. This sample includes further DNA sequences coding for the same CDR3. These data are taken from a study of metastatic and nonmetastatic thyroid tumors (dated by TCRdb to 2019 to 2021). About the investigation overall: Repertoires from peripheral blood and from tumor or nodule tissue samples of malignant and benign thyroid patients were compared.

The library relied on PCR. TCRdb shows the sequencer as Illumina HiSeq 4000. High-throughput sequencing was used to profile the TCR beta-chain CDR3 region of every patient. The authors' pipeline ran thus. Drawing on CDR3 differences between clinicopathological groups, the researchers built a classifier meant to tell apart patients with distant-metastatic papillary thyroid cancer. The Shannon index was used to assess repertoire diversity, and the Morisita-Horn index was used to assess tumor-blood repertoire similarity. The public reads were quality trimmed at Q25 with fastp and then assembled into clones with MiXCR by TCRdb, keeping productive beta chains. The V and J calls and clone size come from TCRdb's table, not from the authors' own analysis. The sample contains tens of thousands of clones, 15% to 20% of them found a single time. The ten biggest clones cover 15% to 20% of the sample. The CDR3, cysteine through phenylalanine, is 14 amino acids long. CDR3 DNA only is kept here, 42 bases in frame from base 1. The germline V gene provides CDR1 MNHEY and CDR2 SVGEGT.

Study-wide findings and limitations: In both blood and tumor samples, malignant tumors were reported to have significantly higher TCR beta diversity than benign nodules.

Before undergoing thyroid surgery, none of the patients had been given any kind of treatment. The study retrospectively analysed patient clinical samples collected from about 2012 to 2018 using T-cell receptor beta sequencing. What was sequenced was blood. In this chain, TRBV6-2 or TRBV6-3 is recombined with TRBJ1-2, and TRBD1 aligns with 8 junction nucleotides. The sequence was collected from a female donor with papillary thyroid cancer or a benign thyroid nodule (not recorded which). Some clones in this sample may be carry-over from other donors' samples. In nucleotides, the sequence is TGTGCCAGCAGCTACTCTGGACAGGGCGGAGGCTACACCTTC. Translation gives CASSYSGQGGGYTF.